This entry lists 5 T cell receptor beta chains sequenced from one sample in a study of blood T cell repertoires in COVID-19. Only in-frame clones appear in the TCRdb table, and some are missing; sequencing was by immunoSEQ multiplex PCR. The sample includes around 300,000 clones, around 90% of them seen just once. The specimen sequenced was PBMCs or T cells enriched from blood (not recorded which). All receptors come from a woman aged 50 to 65 who had recovered from COVID-19.

The J gene is TRBJ2-1, the V gene TRBV19; 11 bases fit TRBD1. This CDR3 region has 13 residues. Per germline, CDR1 LNHDA and CDR2 SQIVND (reference sequence). V shed 5 bases, J shed 15 bases, and the junction held 9 bases outside the gene matches. Written as DNA, the CDR3 is TGTGCCAGTAGTCGGACAGGGGGCCGCCCGGGGTTCTTC. This codes for CASSRTGGRPGFF. The full variable domain, completed using reference TRBV19 and TRBJ2-1, is DGGITQSPKYLFRKEGQNVTLSCEQNLNHDAMYWYRQDPGQGLRLIYYSQIVNDFQKGDIAEGYSVSREKKESFPLTVTSAQKNPTAFYLCASSRTGGRPGFFGPGTRLTVL.

The chain is built from TRBV4-1 and TRBJ2-6; D is unclear. This CDR3 is 18 amino acids long. Trimming took off 5 bases at V and 0 bases at J, with 17 bases between the two ends. From germline, CDR1 is MGHRA and CDR2 YSYEKL. The CDR3 spells CASSDPGRMSSGANVLTF. CDR3 coding DNA: TGCGCCAGCAGCGACCCCGGCAGGATGAGCTCTGGGGCCAACGTCCTGACTTTC.

V gene TRBV2 combines with J gene TRBJ1-2; tentative D call: TRBD1 (5 bases). The length of the CDR3 is 13 residues. The V end lost 6 bases, the J end lost 1 base, and 9 bases lay between the germline ends. Germline V gene sequence: CDR1 SNHLY, CDR2 FYNNEI. CDR3 sequence reads: CASSADSNYGYTF. CDR3 bases: TGTGCCAGCAGCGCAGACAGTAACTATGGCTACACCTTC.

This sequence joins TRBV30 and TRBJ2-7, with D tentatively TRBD1 (6 bases). The CDR3 is made up of 12 amino acids. V was trimmed by 6 bases and J by 1 base, leaving 10 bases between them. The germline V gene encodes CDR1 GTSNPN and CDR2 SVGIG (reference sequence). CDR3 nucleotides: TGTGCCTGTAAAACAGGGTCCTACGAGCAGTACTTC. This sequence encodes CACKTGSYEQYF.

The V call is TRBV7-9, the J call TRBJ2-5; D ambiguous. Germline V gene sequence: CDR1 SEHNR, CDR2 FQNEAQ (reference sequence). V lost 0 bases and J 3 bases, leaving 11 bases between the germline ends. The length of the CDR3 is 15 residues. CDR3 protein: CASSLAFFEKETQYF. In DNA, the CDR3 is TGTGCCAGCAGCTTAGCCTTTTTTGAGAAAGAGACCCAGTACTTC.